This T cell receptor (beta chain) was observed in a study of T-cell memory formation after mild COVID-19. 5'RACE primed at constant segments yielded TCR alpha and TCR beta cDNA libraries bearing sample barcodes and UMIs. TCRdb called the 5' RACE reads again in MiXCR, with one record for every CDR3 protein. The data hold 85,000 to 130,000 distinct CDR3 sequences, with more than 9.5% observed a single time. With 0 bases removed from V and 4 bases from J, the gap between germline ends came to 8 bases. CDR1 and CDR2 from the germline V gene are KGHDR and SFDVKD. The CDR3 totals 15 residues. Regarding the study as a whole: Shrinking CD4+ clones were chiefly CM and EM; CD8+ ones were chiefly EMRA. Pre-infection memory contained some responding clones, which suggested that cross-reactive memory had joined.

On this clonotype: Its antigen is as yet unknown.

The sequence came from a man aged 18 to 29 who had mild COVID-19 (a few samples of this study predate the infection). Cell type and time point are not known. Specimen: PBMCs or a T cell subset sorted from them (not recorded which). The V gene is TRBV24-1, the J gene TRBJ2-2; no firm D call. CDR3 amino acids: CATSDLPLSTGELFF. The CDR3 region has the DNA TGTGCCACCAGTGATTTGCCCCTGAGCACCGGGGAGCTGTTTTTT.